This TCR beta chain is from a study of blood T cell repertoires in COVID-19. Study overall: Specimens from acute and convalescent COVID-19 originated in the United States, Italy and Spain. PBMCs, B-cell-depleted T cells, or T cells provided the cDNA or gDNA that made up the material.

CDR3 size: 13 residues. Trimming cost V 6 bases and J 9 bases, with 15 bases left between them. In germline, CDR1 is SNHLY, CDR2 FYNNEI. How the authors handled the data: Reference gene primers were amplified, and this amplification served to estimate nucleated cell counts. TCRdb's table, derived via immunoSEQ multiplex PCR, lists solely in-frame clones and lacks some. V and J calls and clone size are those listed in that table; D and trimming were worked out from the DNA. Among around 58,000 clones listed, approximately 90% were seen once. The chain combines TRBV2 with TRBJ2-1; D is uncertain. This clonotype was obtained from a woman between 55 and 75 years old with active or convalescent COVID-19. The specimen sequenced was peripheral blood. CDR3 loop: CASSQLQMSEQFF. CDR3 in DNA: TGTGCCAGCAGCCAATTACAGATGTCTGAGCAGTTCTTC.